These 17 T cell receptor beta chains share one sample of origin, sequenced in a study of metastatic and nonmetastatic thyroid tumors. Each patient came to thyroid surgery without any prior treatment (of any kind). TCRdb redid the clone calls on the PCR reads using MiXCR. The sample records tens of thousands of clones, around a sixth being singletons. The sequenced sample consisted of blood. The receptors were gathered from a female donor with papillary thyroid cancer or a benign thyroid nodule (not recorded which). Some clones in this sample may be carry-over from other donors' samples.

The chain links TRBV6-1 to TRBJ2-7; 8 nucleotides match TRBD2. Germline V gene data show CDR1 as MNHNS and CDR2 as SASEGT. V was pared by 5 bases and J by 3 bases, with 3 bases of the junction left unmatched. The CDR3 consists of 13 residues. The CDR3 spells CASSPGLGYEQYF. The DNA for the CDR3 is TGTGCCAGCAGTCCGGGACTAGGCTACGAGCAGTACTTC.

As regards this clone: One end of the junction varies from germline; a read error may be responsible. This chain links TRBV6-1 with TRBJ1-5; the D is unclear. Germline CDR1 is MNHNS and CDR2 is SASEGT. This CDR3 spans 16 amino acids. The chain's CDR3 is CASSEISFGEVQPQHF. The CDR3 DNA sequence: TGTGCCAGCAGTGAAATCTCCTTTGGAGAGGTCCAGCCACAGCATTTT.

A few counts support this clone. An end of the junction does not agree with germline; a read error may underlie this. V and J are TRBV6-1 and TRBJ2-7; the match to TRBD1 covers 11 bases. In germline, CDR1 is MNHNS, CDR2 SASEGT. The CDR3 is made up of 13 amino acids. The CDR3 DNA sequence: TGTGCCAGCGGAGGACAGGGGGCCTACGAGCATTACTTC. Translation: CASGGQGAYEHYF.

The chain employs TRBV7-3 and TRBJ1-2, with 7 nucleotides matching TRBD1. Per germline, CDR1 SGHTA and CDR2 FQGTGA. The trim removed 0 bases at V and 3 bases at J, leaving 1 base unmatched. This CDR3 is 14 amino acids long. CDR3 protein: CASSLTGGDYGYTF. The CDR3 nucleotides read TGTGCCAGCAGCTTAACAGGGGGCGACTATGGCTACACCTTC.

This rearrangement joins TRBV7-9 to TRBJ1-1; D is possibly TRBD1 (6 bases). There are 15 residues in the CDR3. Germline V CDR1 and CDR2: SEHNR, FQNEAQ (reference sequence). V lost 6 bases and J 1 base, leaving 15 bases between the germline ends. CDR3 in amino acids: CASSPPTGSNTEAFF. In DNA, the CDR3 is TGTGCCAGCAGTCCCCCGACAGGCTCGAACACTGAAGCTTTCTTT.

This clone has a handful of counts. A much larger clone is a single base away; this may be a read error. This chain connects TRBV19 to TRBJ2-4; D remains unclear. The V gene lost 6 bases and the J gene lost 3 bases, with 9 bases spanning the gap. The CDR3 is made up of 13 amino acids. Germline V lookup: CDR1 LNHDA, CDR2 SQIVND (reference sequence). The CDR3 nucleotides read TGTGCCAGTAGCCTAATAGACAAAAACATTCAGTACTTC. Translating it yields CASSLIDKNIQYF.

The sample holds a few counts of this clone. The junction departs from germline at one end; a sequencing error may be responsible. The chain recombines TRBV27 with TRBJ2-1; TRBD2 matches at 13 bases. CDR1 and CDR2 (germline): MNHEY, SMNVEV (reference sequence). The CDR3 has 17 amino acids. CDR3 DNA: TGTGCCCGCAGTTCCCCGGGACTAGCGGGAAAGGGATATGAGCAGTTCTTC. Translating it yields CARSSPGLAGKGYEQFF.

This clone was observed many times. The V call is TRBV7-8, the J call TRBJ2-1; 8 bases line up with TRBD1. This CDR3 has 14 residues. The V and J ends lost 7 bases and 3 bases, in that order; junction bases with no gene match: 5. Per germline, CDR1 SGHVS and CDR2 FQNEAQ. In DNA form, the CDR3 reads TGTGCCAGCACAATGGACAGGGACTACAATGAGCAGTTCTTC. Translating it yields CASTMDRDYNEQFF.

This clone was counted between two and nine times. Since a much larger clone is just one base distant, this may be a read error. The V and J genes are TRBV5-1 and TRBJ1-1, with D possibly matching TRBD1 (6 bases). V dropped 3 bases and J dropped 7 bases, with 16 bases sitting between them. The germline CDR1 and CDR2 sequences are SGHRS and YFSETQ. The CDR3 is made up of 14 amino acids. CDR3 amino acids: CASSSPGGGNEAFF. CDR3 in DNA: TGCGCCAGCAGCTCCCCGGGGGGCGGTAATGAAGCTTTCTTT.

This clone was seen repeatedly, ten times or more. V gene TRBV12-3 or TRBV12-4 combines with J gene TRBJ2-5; possibly TRBD2 for D (5 bases). CDR3 length: 14 residues. V lost 4 bases to trimming and J lost 5 bases, with 14 bases between them. CDR3 amino acids: CASSSGTLGETQYF. Written as DNA, the CDR3 is TGTGCCAGCAGTTCGGGAACCCTGGGCGAGACCCAGTACTTC.

This clone was recorded many times. V gene TRBV19 combines with J gene TRBJ1-2; no firm D call. CDR3 length: 15 amino acids. From germline, CDR1 is LNHDA and CDR2 SQIVND (reference sequence). Trimming stripped 1 base from V and 0 bases from J, with 9 bases between. CDR3 protein: CASSIGTATNYGYTF. For the CDR3, the DNA is TGTGCCAGTAGTATAGGTACAGCTACTAACTATGGCTACACCTTC.

In its sample, this clone was seen many times. The chain combines TRBV20-1 with TRBJ2-3; 10 bases map to TRBD2. Looked up from germline, CDR1 is DFQATT and CDR2 is SNEGSKA (reference sequence). CDR3 length: 15 amino acids. V shed 0 bases, J shed 3 bases, and the junction held 3 bases outside the gene matches. The CDR3 loop is CSARDQREGTDTQYF. CDR3 bases: TGCAGTGCTAGAGACCAGCGGGAGGGGACAGATACGCAGTATTTT.

This clone was detected a few times. The chain links TRBV28 to TRBJ2-7, with D perhaps TRBD2 (5 bases). V was clipped by 2 bases and J by 5 bases, with 16 bases between them. The CDR3 is 15 amino acids. The germline CDR1 and CDR2 sequences are MDHEN and SYDVKM. As DNA, the CDR3 is TGTGCCAGCAGTTTAATGGGAAGGGAGAATGACGAGCAGTACTTC. Encoded protein: CASSLMGRENDEQYF. Complete variable domain (other parts from reference TRBV28 and TRBJ2-7): DVKVTQSSRYLVKRTGEKVFLECVQDMDHENMFWYRQDPGLGLRLIYFSYDVKMKEKGDIPEGYSVSREKKERFSLILESASTNQTSMYLCASSLMGRENDEQYFGPGTRLTVT.

Details on this clone: Here the CDR3 omits its conserved ending phenylalanine or tryptophan, so a read error is the likely source. This chain joins TRBV20-1 and TRBJ2-7; TRBD1 might be the D (5 bases). This CDR3 spans 13 amino acids. Germline loops: CDR1 DFQATT, CDR2 SNEGSKA (reference sequence). V dropped 4 bases and J dropped 0 bases, with 10 bases sitting between them. Here the CDR3 reads CSANRPISYEQYS. CDR3 DNA: TGCAGTGCTAACAGGCCGATCTCCTACGAGCAGTACTCC.

The sample holds many counts of this clone. This chain joins TRBV30 and TRBJ2-3; possibly TRBD1 for D (5 bases). CDR3 length equals 12 residues. CDR1 is GTSNPN and CDR2 is SVGIG in the germline V gene (reference sequence). The V end lost 3 bases, the J end lost 7 bases, and 11 bases lay between the germline ends. The chain's CDR3 is CAWRSGINTQYF. The CDR3 DNA follows: TGTGCCTGGAGGTCAGGGATTAATACGCAGTATTTT.

Remarks on this clone: A much larger clone differs from this one at a single base, so this may be a read error. J is TRBJ1-1 and V is TRBV30, with D unclear. The germline gives CDR1 GTSNPN, CDR2 SVGIG (reference sequence). The CDR3 is made up of 10 amino acids. CDR3 bases: TGTGCCTGGGGCAGGAATGAAGCTTTGTTT. Its translation is CAWGRNEALF.

At least ten counts were recorded for this clone. V and J are TRBV7-3 and TRBJ2-2; TRBD2 is a possible D gene (6 bases). V lost 5 bases and J 4 bases, leaving 17 bases between the germline ends. The CDR3 runs 16 residues. The germline gives CDR1 SGHTA, CDR2 FQGTGA. Here the CDR3 reads CASSLGDSPGTGELFF. The CDR3 DNA reads as TGTGCCAGCAGCCTGGGGGACTCCCCGGGCACCGGGGAGCTGTTTTTT.